Below are 19 T cell receptor beta chains sequenced from a single sample in a study of blood T cell repertoires in COVID-19. Some clones are missing from TCRdb's copy, which holds only in-frame ones; the method was immunoSEQ multiplex PCR. The table includes 210,000 or so clones, approximately 80% detected once. Sequenced sample: peripheral blood. These receptor sequences come from a man aged 45 to 65 who had recovered from COVID-19.

The chain employs TRBV10-3 and TRBJ1-5, with 9 bases fitting TRBD1. The CDR3 is 14 residues long. With V trimmed by 2 bases and J by 10 bases, 6 bases remained unmatched. From germline, CDR1 is ENHRY and CDR2 SYGVKD. DNA of the CDR3: TGTGCCATCAGTGAGGATACAGGGGGCTATCCCCAGCATTTT. Translating it yields CAISEDTGGYPQHF.

For the CDR3, the DNA is TGTGCCAGCAGTACCGGACTAGCGGGAGGCTCCTACAATGAGCAGTTCTTC. Translation: CASSTGLAGGSYNEQFF. V usage is TRBV28 and J usage is TRBJ2-1, with 14 bases identical to TRBD2. The J segment lost 0 bases and the V segment lost 5 bases, leaving 3 bases of the junction unmatched. The CDR3 is made up of 17 amino acids. Germline V gene data show CDR1 as MDHEN and CDR2 as SYDVKM.

CDR3: CASSFTRVNTGELFF. DNA of the CDR3: TGTGCCAGCAGTTTCACCCGCGTGAACACCGGGGAGCTGTTTTTT. The chain combines TRBV28 with TRBJ2-2; D is uncertain. Trimming cost V 3 bases and J 1 base, with 9 bases left between them. Germline V lookup: CDR1 MDHEN, CDR2 SYDVKM. The CDR3 length is 15 residues. Variable domain in full (rest from reference TRBV28 and TRBJ2-2): DVKVTQSSRYLVKRTGEKVFLECVQDMDHENMFWYRQDPGLGLRLIYFSYDVKMKEKGDIPEGYSVSREKKERFSLILESASTNQTSMYLCASSFTRVNTGELFFGEGSRLTVL.

The sample holds one count of this clone. The chain has TRBV20-1 and TRBJ1-5, with a tentative D call TRBD1 (5 bases). The CDR3 has 17 amino acids. V was clipped by 3 bases and J by 0 bases, with 18 bases between them. CDR1 DFQATT and CDR2 SNEGSKA come from the germline V gene (reference sequence). The CDR3, as DNA: TGCAGTGCTAGTAGCAGGATGGGGACTAATAGCAATCAGCCCCAGCATTTT. The encoded protein is CSASSRMGTNSNQPQHF.

This clone came up a few times. The J gene is TRBJ2-5, the V gene TRBV29-1; 15 positions match TRBD2. Germline values: CDR1 SQVTM, CDR2 ANQGSEA. V lost 6 bases and J lost 5; bases outside the gene matches: 4. CDR3 length equals 14 residues. CDR3 amino acids: CSVGTSGRWETQYF. CDR3 nucleotide sequence: TGCAGCGTCGGGACTAGCGGGAGGTGGGAGACCCAGTACTTC.

The CDR3 region is CASSPQGTSNQPQHF. DNA for the CDR3: TGTGCCAGCAGCCCACAGGGGACAAGCAATCAGCCCCAGCATTTT. This rearrangement joins TRBV6-5 to TRBJ1-5; 7 bases are shared with TRBD1. In germline, CDR1 is MNHEY, CDR2 SVGAGI. J was trimmed by 1 base and V by 6 bases; bases with no gene match: 6. The CDR3 runs 15 residues.

The chain links TRBV4-3 to TRBJ2-7; TRBD2 agrees at 7 bases. Trimming removed 0 bases from V and 4 bases from J; junction bases left unmatched: 18. The CDR3 extends over 19 amino acids. The germline gives CDR1 LGHNA, CDR2 YSLEER. DNA for the CDR3: TGCGCCAGCAGCCAAGATCATGCTAGCGGTTATTCTGGGGGGTACGAGCAGTACTTC. It is translated as CASSQDHASGYSGGYEQYF.

The chain combines TRBV3-1 (or the pseudogene TRBV3-2) with TRBJ2-3; maybe TRBD1 (5 bases). The germline CDR1 and CDR2 sequences are LGHDT and YNNKEL (reference sequence). V was shortened by 4 bases and J by 0 bases, with 5 bases between the two germline ends. The CDR3 has 13 residues. The CDR3 DNA reads as TGTGCCAGCAGCCGGACAAGCACAGATACGCAGTATTTT. It yields the protein CASSRTSTDTQYF.

This clone showed up just a few times. The rearrangement joins TRBV6-5 to TRBJ2-3; D unresolved. Deletions cut 5 bases from V and 1 base from J, with 4 bases between. CDR1 is MNHEY, CDR2 SVGAGI, per germline. The CDR3 is 12 amino acids. CDR3 amino acids: CASSRGTDTQYF. CDR3 bases: TGTGCCAGCAGTCGGGGCACAGATACGCAGTATTTT.

This rearrangement joins TRBV11-3 to TRBJ2-2, with D tentatively TRBD1 (5 bases). Trimming removed 2 bases at V and 6 bases at J, with 7 bases between. Germline CDR1 reads SGHNT; CDR2 reads YENEEA. The CDR3 spans 13 residues. The CDR3 region is CASSLSRAGELFF. The CDR3 DNA follows: TGTGCCAGCAGCTTAAGCAGGGCCGGGGAGCTGTTTTTT.

The chain recombines TRBV11-3 with TRBJ2-7; 8 bases fit TRBD1. Losses at the gene ends were 1 base for V and 5 bases for J; bases not matched to a gene: 4. The CDR3 is made up of 14 amino acids. Germline V gene lookup returns CDR1 SGHNT and CDR2 YENEEA. CDR3 amino acids: CASSLGQGSHEQYF. The CDR3, as DNA: TGTGCCAGCAGCTTAGGACAGGGGAGCCACGAGCAGTACTTC. Combining the CDR3 with reference TRBV11-3 and TRBJ2-7 gives the whole variable domain EAGVVQSPRYKIIEKKQPVAFWCNPISGHNTLYWYLQNLGQGPELLIRYENEEAVDDSQLPKDRFSAERLKGVDSTLKIQPAELGDSAVYLCASSLGQGSHEQYFGPGTRLTVT.

The chain recombines TRBV5-1 with TRBJ2-1; D call uncertain. Per germline, CDR1 SGHRS and CDR2 YFSETQ. This CDR3 has 14 residues. V lost 1 base to trimming and J lost 2 bases, with 7 bases between them. The CDR3 protein is CASSLYGTYNEQFF. The CDR3 DNA is TGCGCCAGCAGCTTGTACGGTACCTACAATGAGCAGTTCTTC.

This clone showed up many times. V usage is TRBV7-9 and J usage is TRBJ2-5; TRBD2 matches at 9 bases. Germline-derived CDR1 and CDR2 are SEHNR and FQNEAQ (reference sequence). The CDR3 runs 14 residues. V was clipped by 5 bases and J by 3 bases; unmatched bases: 4. The chain's CDR3 is CASSISGRKETQYF. DNA of the CDR3: TGTGCCAGCAGCATTAGCGGGAGAAAAGAGACCCAGTACTTC.

The rearrangement links TRBV24-1 to TRBJ2-2; D is undetermined. Trimming pared 0 bases from V and 2 bases from J, leaving 6 bases between. In germline, CDR1 is KGHDR, CDR2 SFDVKD. The CDR3 is 15 amino acids. Here the CDR3 DNA reads TGTGCCACCAGTGATTTGGGGCCAAACACCGGGGAGCTGTTTTTT. Translated: CATSDLGPNTGELFF.

In regard to this clone: This sample includes further DNA sequences coding for the same CDR3. The gene calls are TRBV2 and TRBJ2-7; 9 nucleotides match TRBD1. J was trimmed by 4 bases and V by 6 bases; bases with no gene match: 1. Germline values: CDR1 SNHLY, CDR2 FYNNEI. CDR3 size: 12 residues. CDR3 amino acids: CASSGQGYEQYF. The CDR3 DNA follows: TGTGCCAGCAGCGGACAGGGGTACGAGCAGTACTTC.

The J gene is TRBJ2-3, the V gene TRBV4-3; 9 bases agree with TRBD2. The CDR3 covers 18 residues. The junction had 16 bases not matched to a gene; V was cut back by 2 bases and J by 7 bases. The germline gives CDR1 LGHNA, CDR2 YSLEER. Here the CDR3 reads CASSQNSAVAGAGHTQYF. The DNA for the CDR3 is TGCGCCAGCAGCCAAAATTCTGCAGTAGCGGGAGCCGGGCATACGCAGTATTTT.

The gene calls are TRBV30 and TRBJ2-7, with 8 bases that match TRBD2. The J segment lost 2 bases and the V segment lost 3 bases, leaving 9 bases of the junction unmatched. The CDR3 runs to 15 residues. Looked up from germline, CDR1 is GTSNPN and CDR2 is SVGIG (reference sequence). CDR3 sequence reads: CAWSSSGSYPYEQYF. CDR3 DNA sequence: TGTGCCTGGAGCTCGAGCGGGAGTTACCCCTACGAGCAGTACTTC. Supplemented by reference TRBV30 and TRBJ2-7, the full variable domain reads SQTIHQWPATLVQPVGSPLSLECTVEGTSNPNLYWYRQAAGRGLQLLFYSVGIGQISSEVPQNLSASRPQDRQFILSSKKLLLSDSGFYLCAWSSSGSYPYEQYFGPGTRLTVT.

The rearrangement links TRBV24-1 to TRBJ2-3; D unclear. With 2 bases removed from V and 6 bases from J, the gap between germline ends came to 8 bases. Germline V gene sequence: CDR1 KGHDR, CDR2 SFDVKD. This CDR3 has 13 amino acids. CDR3 region: CATSDWQADTQYF. The CDR3 coding sequence is TGTGCCACCAGTGATTGGCAGGCGGATACGCAGTATTTT.

CDR3 sequence reads: CAIRGLAGAKDTQYF. The CDR3 DNA sequence: TGTGCCATCAGAGGACTAGCGGGAGCTAAAGATACGCAGTATTTT. The chain carries TRBV10-3 and TRBJ2-3; the match to TRBD2 covers 13 bases. The length of the CDR3 is 15 residues. Germline V lookup: CDR1 ENHRY, CDR2 SYGVKD. V lost 6 bases to trimming and J lost 5 bases; unmatched junction nucleotides: 5.